Listed below are T cell receptor beta chains from one sample, sequenced in a study of CD8+CD57+ T cells in acquired aplastic anemia. MiXCR, run by TCRdb on the reads, gives a single entry per CDR3 protein. In the table there are approximately 58,000 distinct CDR3 sequences, 55% to 70% of which are singletons. Sequenced input: sorted CD4+, CD8+, or CD8+CD57+ T cells (not recorded which) from PBMCs. The receptor source for this set is a human donor with aplastic anemia. CDR3s include the opening cysteine and the closing phenylalanine or tryptophan. D genes are given only for firm matches. Size is omitted from some rows. Given values are once, few, many or a class for expanded clones.

d_call: .; j_call: TRBJ1-1; v_call: TRBV2; clone_size: many; cdr3_aa: CASSGTAIMNTEAFF; cdr3_nt: TGTGCCAGCAGTGGGACAGCCATTATGAACACTGAAGCTTTCTTT
d_call: TRBD1; j_call: TRBJ2-7; v_call: TRBV27; clone_size: .; cdr3_aa: CASSFKGASSSYEQYF; cdr3_nt: TGTGCCAGCAGTTTTAAGGGGGCTTCTAGCTCCTACGAGCAGTACTTC
d_call: .; j_call: TRBJ1-2; v_call: TRBV6-1; clone_size: .; cdr3_aa: CASSPGVLYGYTF; cdr3_nt: TGTGCCAGCAGCCCCGGGGTCCTCTATGGCTACACCTTC
d_call: .; j_call: TRBJ2-3; v_call: TRBV7-9; clone_size: many; cdr3_aa: CASITKGSTDTQYF; cdr3_nt: TGTGCCAGCATCACAAAGGGGAGCACAGATACGCAGTATTTT
d_call: .; j_call: TRBJ1-1; v_call: TRBV10-3; clone_size: .; cdr3_aa: CAIRRDLGTNTEAFF; cdr3_nt: TGTGCCATCAGACGGGATTTGGGGACGAACACTGAAGCTTTCTTT
d_call: TRBD2; j_call: TRBJ2-3; v_call: TRBV5-4; clone_size: many; cdr3_aa: CASSYGLAGVGDTQYF; cdr3_nt: TGTGCCAGCAGCTACGGACTAGCGGGAGTGGGAGATACGCAGTATTTT
d_call: .; j_call: TRBJ2-1; v_call: TRBV11-1; clone_size: many; cdr3_aa: CASSLVSYNEQFF; cdr3_nt: TGTGCCAGCAGCTTAGTTAGTTACAATGAGCAGTTCTTC
d_call: .; j_call: TRBJ2-6; v_call: TRBV5-1; clone_size: .; cdr3_aa: CASSLAGSGANVLTF; cdr3_nt: TGCGCCAGCAGCTTGGCCGGCTCTGGGGCCAACGTCCTGACTTTC
d_call: TRBD1; j_call: TRBJ1-4; v_call: TRBV10-3; clone_size: .; cdr3_aa: CAISSDRANEKLFF; cdr3_nt: TGTGCCATCAGCTCTGACAGGGCTAATGAAAAACTGTTTTTT
d_call: TRBD1; j_call: TRBJ1-2; v_call: TRBV7-9; clone_size: .; cdr3_aa: CASTASTGSYGYTF; cdr3_nt: TGTGCCAGCACCGCCTCGACAGGGAGCTATGGCTACACCTTC
d_call: .; j_call: TRBJ1-1; v_call: TRBV20-1; clone_size: .; cdr3_aa: CSASSHTEAFF; cdr3_nt: TGCAGTGCTAGTAGCCACACTGAAGCTTTCTTT
d_call: .; j_call: TRBJ1-5; v_call: TRBV7-2; clone_size: .; cdr3_aa: CASSSTRDQPQHF; cdr3_nt: TGTGCCAGCAGTTCGACAAGAGATCAGCCCCAGCATTTT
d_call: .; j_call: TRBJ2-7; v_call: TRBV7-9; clone_size: .; cdr3_aa: CASSTNPKSYEQYF; cdr3_nt: TGTGCCAGCAGTACTAACCCTAAAAGCTACGAGCAGTACTTC
d_call: TRBD1; j_call: TRBJ2-5; v_call: TRBV2; clone_size: once; cdr3_aa: CASALDRVVETQYF; cdr3_nt: TGTGCCAGCGCCTTGGACAGGGTAGTGGAGACCCAGTACTTC
d_call: TRBD1; j_call: TRBJ2-5; v_call: TRBV7-2; clone_size: few; cdr3_aa: CASSRDRGQGTQYF; cdr3_nt: TGTGCCAGCAGTCGGGACAGGGGGCAGGGGACCCAGTACTTC
d_call: TRBD1; j_call: TRBJ1-6; v_call: TRBV6-5; clone_size: many; cdr3_aa: CASSYSRTGNSLLHF; cdr3_nt: TGTGCCAGCAGTTACTCGCGGACAGGGAATTCACTCCTCCACTTT
d_call: .; j_call: TRBJ1-4; v_call: TRBV19; clone_size: .; cdr3_aa: CASNRGTHEKLFF; cdr3_nt: TGTGCCAGTAACCGCGGGACTCATGAAAAACTGTTTTTT
d_call: .; j_call: TRBJ2-1; v_call: TRBV12-3/TRBV12-4; clone_size: many; cdr3_aa: CASRPYPTGGGPHNEQFF; cdr3_nt: TGTGCCAGCAGACCGTACCCCACTGGCGGGGGCCCTCACAATGAGCAGTTCTTC
d_call: .; j_call: TRBJ2-7; v_call: TRBV9; clone_size: .; cdr3_aa: CASNPGGTYEQYF; cdr3_nt: TGTGCCAGCAACCCCGGCGGTACCTACGAGCAGTACTTC
d_call: TRBD1; j_call: TRBJ1-5; v_call: TRBV20-1; clone_size: .; cdr3_aa: CSALTGALRSNQPQHF; cdr3_nt: TGCAGTGCCTTGACAGGGGCCTTACGTAGCAATCAGCCCCAGCATTTT
d_call: .; j_call: TRBJ1-2; v_call: TRBV9; clone_size: many; cdr3_aa: CASSVRDTPRAYTF; cdr3_nt: TGTGCCAGCAGCGTTCGGGACACCCCACGAGCTTACACCTTC
d_call: .; j_call: TRBJ2-2; v_call: TRBV10-3; clone_size: .; cdr3_aa: CAISAEWDTGELFF; cdr3_nt: TGTGCCATCAGTGCAGAGTGGGATACCGGGGAGCTGTTTTTT
d_call: TRBD2; j_call: TRBJ2-1; v_call: TRBV7-9; clone_size: many; cdr3_aa: CASSIRGGGNEQFF; cdr3_nt: TGTGCCAGCAGCATACGGGGGGGGGGGAATGAGCAGTTCTTC
d_call: TRBD1; j_call: TRBJ2-3; v_call: TRBV4-2; clone_size: few; cdr3_aa: CASSRPRDRGQGDTQYF; cdr3_nt: TGTGCCAGCAGCAGGCCCCGCGACAGGGGGCAAGGAGATACGCAGTATTTT
d_call: .; j_call: TRBJ2-2; v_call: TRBV10-3; clone_size: many; cdr3_aa: CAIAAQRNTGELFF; cdr3_nt: TGTGCCATCGCGGCCCAGAGGAACACCGGGGAGCTGTTTTTT
d_call: .; j_call: TRBJ2-7; v_call: TRBV10-3; clone_size: once; cdr3_aa: CAISPTSSYEQYF; cdr3_nt: TGTGCCATCAGCCCGACAAGCTCCTACGAGCAGTACTTC
d_call: .; j_call: TRBJ2-3; v_call: TRBV5-1; clone_size: .; cdr3_aa: CASRYRDFYTEGTQYF; cdr3_nt: TGCGCCAGCAGATATAGGGATTTTTACACAGAAGGTACGCAGTATTTT
d_call: .; j_call: TRBJ2-3; v_call: TRBV27; clone_size: many; cdr3_aa: CASSLVPWGTDTQYF; cdr3_nt: TGTGCCAGCAGTTTAGTTCCCTGGGGCACAGATACGCAGTATTTT
d_call: .; j_call: TRBJ2-2; v_call: TRBV6-1; clone_size: many; cdr3_aa: CAIGDSNTGELFF; cdr3_nt: TGTGCCATCGGGGACTCAAACACCGGGGAGCTGTTTTTT
d_call: .; j_call: TRBJ2-1; v_call: TRBV2; clone_size: once; cdr3_aa: CASRAVSYNEQFF; cdr3_nt: TGTGCCAGCAGAGCGGTATCCTACAATGAGCAGTTCTTC
d_call: .; j_call: TRBJ2-2; v_call: TRBV7-3; clone_size: .; cdr3_aa: CASSPGRGTGELFF; cdr3_nt: TGTGCCAGCAGTCCGGGACGGGGCACCGGGGAGCTGTTTTTT
d_call: .; j_call: TRBJ1-5; v_call: TRBV4-2; clone_size: .; cdr3_aa: CASSQDYHQPQHF; cdr3_nt: TGTGCCAGCAGCCAAGACTATCATCAGCCCCAGCATTTT
d_call: .; j_call: TRBJ2-3; v_call: TRBV7-2; clone_size: .; cdr3_aa: CASSSDRFTDTQYF; cdr3_nt: TGTGCCAGCAGCTCCGACAGGTTCACAGATACGCAGTATTTT
d_call: .; j_call: TRBJ1-2; v_call: TRBV2; clone_size: .; cdr3_aa: CASSVDFGGGYTF; cdr3_nt: TGTGCCAGCAGCGTAGATTTCGGGGGTGGCTACACCTTC
d_call: .; j_call: TRBJ2-2; v_call: TRBV7-9; clone_size: many; cdr3_aa: CASSPPGTPNTGELFF; cdr3_nt: TGTGCCAGCAGCCCCCCGGGGACGCCGAACACCGGGGAGCTGTTTTTT